This entry features one T cell receptor beta chain sequence. Its antigen has not been determined. Per-base qualities were not stored, and no clone one base away is much larger. This specimen comes from a study of cytomegalovirus exposure and HLA in healthy donors (dated by TCRdb to 2015 to 2018). Background on the whole study: An earlier analysis of 587 of the donors reported approximately 300 Gb of sequence data and some 120 million unique TCR beta sequences from roughly 200 million T cells. Typing coverage varied by locus: roughly 629-630 donors for A, B, C, DRB1 and DQB1; approximately 500 for DQA1; over 600 for DPA1; 400 to 480 for DPB1. Of the 300 to 450 genotyped donors, roughly 80% were placed in the genetic ancestry cluster associated with self-reported Caucasian donors. A later genetic analysis took genome-wide SNP genotypes for 398 of the 666 donors and used that subset as a discovery cohort. An early release that covered 500 to 800 HLA-typed donors contained about 290 gigabases of sequencing data and 70 million to 100 million unique TCR sequences. In addition to the first cohort of approximately 650 subjects, a separate validation cohort of 130 or so different subjects was used. All discovery cohort repertoires had been generated using a single sequencing platform. Among 398 genotyped donors of the cohort, an average of around 240,000 unique TCR beta nucleotide sequences was sequenced per donor, of which about 18% were non-productive. HLA typing included class I and class II loci at four-digit resolution. Rather than drawing on any new phenotypic data, the later analysis identified candidate immune exposures from TCR beta sequences and the way those sequences occurred across donors. The study aimed to test whether cataloging public T cell receptors could reveal signatures of past pathogen exposure. In an earlier analysis of 500 to 650 of the donors, high-throughput TCR beta sequencing was used to judge whether each TCR beta V gene segment behaved as functional or pseudogenic. Donor age, sex, ethnicity and CMV serostatus were compiled alongside the repertoire data. A later analysis re-analyzed previously published TCR beta repertoires from 650 to 800 donors and added high-resolution HLA genotyping to study TCR occurrence patterns. About five DR-DQ haplotypes were handled as single units for association and clustering, since linkage in the cohort was strong. The T cell repertoires of 666 subjects were profiled by immunosequencing and related to cytomegalovirus serostatus. The study combined high-throughput TCR immunosequencing, statistical association of individual TCRs with disease status, and machine learning to predict cytomegalovirus infection status. Broad study findings and their caveats: A later genetic analysis reported fewer N-insertions in productive TCRs among donors in an Asian-associated ancestry cluster than the roughly 700-donor mean. Presence/absence analyses assumed roughly uniform sequencing depth across donors, an assumption that may not hold. Specific HLA alleles were associated with 15,000 to 20,000 TCR beta sequences at a false discovery rate of 0.05 in a later analysis. The 87-base-pair reads could not distinguish some IMGT-functional V segments, including TRBV6-2 and TRBV6-3, so those segments were excluded. A cluster of highly shared sequence variants was judged likely to be a technical artifact of the sequencing pipeline. In a later analysis, HLA-associated TCR beta chains showed more clonal expansion and lower generation probabilities than non-associated chains that were equally common. In an earlier analysis of some 540 of the donors, most TCR beta V segments appeared in productive rearrangements about 90% or about 30% of the time, broadly matching IMGT annotations. Several of the top co-occurrence clusters appeared to be linked to parvovirus B19, influenza, CMV and Epstein-Barr virus, according to a later analysis. The classifier was reported to diagnose cytomegalovirus status with high specificity and sensitivity in both the original cohort and the validation cohort. A further reported finding was that TCR beta sequences accurately predicted the HLA-A and HLA-B alleles for most subjects in the first cohort. Three of the identified cytomegalovirus-associated TCR beta chains were confirmed in vitro to be specific for cytomegalovirus antigens. Strong co-occurrence of HLA alleles, especially DR and DQ, made assigning TCR associations to individual alleles difficult. According to the authors, the approach could potentially be generalized to other disease states and immunological phenotypes. In a later analysis, most CMV-associated TCR beta chains were found to appear HLA-restricted, with HLA associations seemingly driven largely by CMV exposure. The study listed around 160 TCR beta chains as associated with cytomegalovirus. Only TCR beta chains were sequenced in this cohort, and the absence of alpha or paired-chain data limited detectable features. An association between a missense DCLRE1C variant and V-gene and J-gene trimming of TCR beta chains was found in a later genetic analysis and replicated in an independent cohort. Because counts were too low, seventeen rarely observed V segments, including chromosome 9 orphons, were excluded from the earlier analysis of several hundred of the donors. While some public TCRs were present in many individuals, most TCR sequences turned up only very rarely across donors. HLA typing was unavailable for some donors at each locus, so association tests used only the typed subset. According to a later analysis, TCR association rates differed among HLA loci, with DRB1 alleles showing the most associated TCRs and HLA-C alleles showing the fewest. Correlated functional status among segregating V segments might be attributable to linkage disequilibrium, but an unknown experimental factor could not be ruled out. Immune exposure information for the cohort was limited to CMV serostatus.

Taken from the germline V gene, the CDR1 and CDR2 loops are LGHNA and YSLEER. V loses 1 base of germline sequence and J loses 1 base, and the interval between the two ends is 7 bases. Including cysteine and phenylalanine, the CDR3 has 14 amino acids. The sequence is cut down to CDR3 DNA, 42 bases in frame from base 1. The cohort was made up of approximately 670 healthy bone marrow donors. All cohort members were sampled while nominally healthy, although unrecorded immune exposures were likely present. The donor was CMV seronegative and belonged to the group of several hundred seronegative cohort members. A peripheral blood sample was provided by each donor, and peripheral blood mononuclear cells were used for TCR beta sequencing. The Qiagen DNeasy Blood Extraction Kit was used to extract genomic DNA from the blood cell samples. Library construction relied on the immunoSEQ multiplex PCR assay. The multiplex PCR relied on a mix of 60 forward primers for TCR Vbeta segments and 13 reverse primers for TCR Jbeta segments. Amplification of the CDR3 region of rearranged TCR beta genes was performed with a multiplex PCR assay on genomic DNA. The amplified TCR beta libraries were sequenced on the Illumina HiSeq System as 87-base-pair reads. Per the source publication's procedure: A later analysis counted some 80 million unique TCR beta chains across the 650 to 800 repertoires, and 10 million to 12 million of these chains were shared by at least two donors. A nearest-neighbor algorithm error-corrected the raw reads and collapsed the reads into unique sequences, merging closely related sequences to remove PCR and sequencing errors. V, D and J gene segments were assigned by aligning CDR3 sequences to IMGT reference sequences. For a sequence to be retained, at least a six-nucleotide match to both a V gene segment and a J gene segment was required. A rearrangement was called productive if the CDR3 had no stop codons and remained in frame with V and J, and every other rearrangement was called non-productive. CDR3 was defined by IMGT convention, running from the second conserved V-encoded cysteine to the conserved J-encoded phenylalanine. The earlier analysis of 550 to 650 of the donors excluded any sequence lacking an unambiguous match to a single V gene segment. In an earlier analysis of approximately 590 of the donors, a V segment was called functional when productive rearrangements were above 56.7%, and segregating when the standard deviation between donors exceeded 5%. To diagnose cytomegalovirus status from the catalog of TCR beta chain sequences, a statistical classification framework was built. In a later analysis, TCR nucleotide sequences were compared against IMGT/GENE-DB human TR gene sequences so that V and J genes could be assigned. The TCRdist pipeline was used in a later analysis to assign CDR3 sequences and most-parsimonious VDJ recombination scenarios. In a later analysis, each TCR beta chain was defined by its CDR3 amino acid sequence together with its V-gene family, and reads lacking a unique V-gene family were excluded. As a way to deal with suspected cross-contamination and a sequencing artifact, a later analysis dropped approximately 570 nucleotide sequences that were highly shared and had low generation probability. In a later analysis, a clonal expansion index was calculated for each public chain from normalized within-repertoire ranks of inferred template counts. Generation probabilities in a later analysis came from a VDJ recombination model fitted to out-of-frame rearrangements, and those results were checked against IGoR. A later analysis scored TCR-TCR, TCR-HLA and TCR-CMV co-occurrence with hypergeometric tests, applying a repertoire-size bias correction to TCR pairs. False discovery rates were estimated in a later analysis by permuting HLA or CMV assignments 20 times. In a later analysis, co-occurring TCRs were grouped using DBSCAN, and TCRdist sequence similarity was added for clustering within HLA-allele-positive subsets. For co-occurrence clustering, repertoires with fewer than 30,000 or more than 120,000 public chains were excluded, along with 4 to 6 repertoires with anomalous nucleotide sharing. TCRdb took this table from immuneACCESS and kept in-frame rearrangements with V and J called. Such tables lack part of the clones; where checked against another copy, unresolved V genes explain under half of the gap, and the rest is unexplained. V, J and clone size were drawn from that table, and D and trimming were deduced from the DNA. The sample profile shows over 30,000 clones; roughly 82% of them were found once. The ten top clones hold around 3.6% of the sample.

The sample was PBMCs. The receptor's source is a woman in her late teens or twenties in good health and CMV-seronegative. The receptor chain draws on TRBV4-3 and TRBJ1-1; a confident D gene designation cannot be given. The CDR3 reads as follows: CASSQVGGNTEAFF. The bases read TGCGCCAGCAGCCAAGTCGGAGGGAACACTGAAGCTTTCTTT.